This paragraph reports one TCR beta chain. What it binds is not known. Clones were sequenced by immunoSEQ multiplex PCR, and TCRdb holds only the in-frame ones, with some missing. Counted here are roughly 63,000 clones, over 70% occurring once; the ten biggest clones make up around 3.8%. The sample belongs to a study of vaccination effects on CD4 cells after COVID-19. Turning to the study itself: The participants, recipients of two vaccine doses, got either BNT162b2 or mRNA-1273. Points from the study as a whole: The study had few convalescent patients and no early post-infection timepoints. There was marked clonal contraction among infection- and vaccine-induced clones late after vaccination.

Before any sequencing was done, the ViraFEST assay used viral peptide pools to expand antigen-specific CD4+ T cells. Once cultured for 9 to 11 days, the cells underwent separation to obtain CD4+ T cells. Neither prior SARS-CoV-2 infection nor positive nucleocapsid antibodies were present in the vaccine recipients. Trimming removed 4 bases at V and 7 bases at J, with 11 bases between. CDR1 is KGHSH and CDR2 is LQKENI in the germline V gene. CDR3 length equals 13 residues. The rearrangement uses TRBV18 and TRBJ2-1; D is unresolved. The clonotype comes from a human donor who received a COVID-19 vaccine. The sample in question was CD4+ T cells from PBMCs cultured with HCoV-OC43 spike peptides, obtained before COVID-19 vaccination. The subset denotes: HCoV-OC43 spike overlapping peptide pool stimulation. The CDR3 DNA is TGTGCCAGCTCACAGACGGGTGGGAATGAGCAGTTCTTC. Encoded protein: CASSQTGGNEQFF.